The 29 T cell receptor beta chains reported below all come from one sample, sequenced in a study of vaccination and CD4 T cells after COVID-19. Their antigens remain unidentified. The treatment here: roughly ten-day PBMC culture with coronavirus spike peptide pools or control peptides (ViraFEST assay). An unexposed donor provided the CD4+ T cells, which were collected before the COVID-19 pandemic (2011-2018). Cultured CD4+ T-cell DNA underwent Oncomine TCR Beta short-read sequencing. TCRdb processed the PCR reads anew with MiXCR; each CDR3 protein has one entry. Among 7,000 to 9,500 distinct CDR3 sequences listed, 35% were seen once. Sequenced: CD4+ T cells from blood, cultured in vitro. These receptors came from a human donor in good health.

The chain links TRBV7-8 to TRBJ1-1; 9 bases line up with TRBD1. The CDR3 length is 14 residues. Germline V gene sequence: CDR1 SGHVS, CDR2 FQNEAQ. The trim removed 3 bases at V and 5 bases at J, leaving 4 bases unmatched. CDR3 amino acids: CASSLGDRVTEAFF. Written as DNA, the CDR3 is TGTGCCAGCAGCTTGGGGGACAGGGTGACTGAAGCTTTCTTT. The variable domain in full, completed from reference TRBV7-8 and TRBJ1-1, reads GAGVSQSPRYKVAKRGQDVALRCDPISGHVSLFWYQQALGQGPEFLTYFQNEAQLDKSGLPSDRFFAERPEGSVSTLKIQRTQQEDSAVYLCASSLGDRVTEAFFGQGTRLTVV.

V gene TRBV6-2 or TRBV6-3 combines with J gene TRBJ1-5, with D uncertain. CDR1 is MNHEY, CDR2 SVGEGT, per germline. V dropped 4 bases and J dropped 5 bases, with 12 bases sitting between them. The length of the CDR3 is 14 residues. CDR3 in DNA: TGTGCCAGCAGTTCGAGAGGGAAATATCAGCCCCAGCATTTT. Protein: CASSSRGKYQPQHF.

The V call is TRBV3-1, the J call TRBJ1-6; D is undetermined. V was cut by 0 bases and J by 14 bases, with 11 bases left in between. The CDR3 totals 13 residues. CDR1 is LGHDT, CDR2 YNNKEL, per germline (reference sequence). CDR3 residues: CASSQDEVRSLHF. The DNA for the CDR3 is TGTGCCAGCAGCCAAGACGAGGTAAGGTCCCTCCACTTT.

The chain employs TRBV6-5 and TRBJ2-2; D call uncertain. Germline V gene sequence: CDR1 MNHEY, CDR2 SVGAGI. The CDR3 runs to 13 residues. V dropped 2 bases and J dropped 3 bases, with 4 bases sitting between them. The CDR3 is CASSYTYTGELFF. The DNA of the CDR3 is TGTGCCAGCAGTTACACGTACACCGGGGAGCTGTTTTTT.

The chain has TRBV6-1 and TRBJ2-7, with 8 nucleotides matching TRBD1. CDR3 length: 12 residues. After removal of 10 bases from V and 3 bases from J, the junction contained 5 bases not matched to a gene. Germline V gene lookup returns CDR1 MNHNS and CDR2 SASEGT. The CDR3 reads CAIGDRHYEQYF. The CDR3 DNA is TGTGCCATTGGGGACAGGCACTACGAGCAGTACTTC.

Here the CDR3 DNA reads TGTGCCAGCAGTTACTCCCGCGGGACAGGGAATCAGCCCCAGCATTTT. Protein: CASSYSRGTGNQPQHF. V gene TRBV6-5 combines with J gene TRBJ1-5; 9 nucleotides align to TRBD1. This CDR3 has 16 residues. J gave up 4 bases and V 0 bases, and 4 bases lay outside the gene matches. Germline assignment: CDR1 MNHEY and CDR2 SVGAGI.

The CDR3, as DNA: TGTGCCAGTAGAAGGGGAGATCAGCCCCAGCATTTT. Its protein product is CASRRGDQPQHF. The rearrangement uses TRBV19 and TRBJ1-5, with a weak D call TRBD1 (5 bases). The V gene's germline CDR1 is LNHDA and CDR2 SQIVND (reference sequence). V lost 6 bases and J 5 bases, leaving 8 bases between the germline ends. The CDR3 consists of 12 residues.

The sample holds a few counts of this clonotype. The chain links TRBV6-5 to TRBJ1-6, with D tentatively TRBD1 (5 bases). The germline V and J ends were trimmed by 4 bases and 8 bases, with 15 bases remaining between them. The germline CDR1 and CDR2 sequences are MNHEY and SVGAGI. The CDR3 runs to 15 residues. The CDR3 DNA reads TGTGCCAGCAGTTTCTGGTCAGGGACGGATTCACCCCTCCACTTT. This encodes CASSFWSGTDSPLHF.

This rearrangement joins TRBV19 to TRBJ2-1; 9 positions agree with TRBD2. The CDR3 contains 14 residues. The germline gives CDR1 LNHDA, CDR2 SQIVND (reference sequence). The junction had 8 bases not matched to a gene; V was cut back by 7 bases and J by 7 bases. CDR3 DNA sequence: TGTGCCAGTATGGGCGGGGGGGTGTATAATGAGCAGTTCTTC. The encoded protein is CASMGGGVYNEQFF.

CDR3 nucleotides: TGTGCCAGCAGTTTATCCCCCCGGGGCACAGATACGCAGTATTTT. Translated, it gives CASSLSPRGTDTQYF. The rearrangement joins TRBV27 to TRBJ2-3; D is ambiguous. V gave up 0 bases and J gave up 1 base, with 8 bases separating them. CDR3 size: 15 residues. The germline gives CDR1 MNHEY, CDR2 SMNVEV (reference sequence).

This clonotype was seen more than once but under ten times. The chain employs TRBV4-2 and TRBJ2-7; 15 bases map to TRBD2. CDR1 and CDR2 (germline): LGHNA, YNFKEQ. There are 19 residues in the CDR3. J was trimmed by 2 bases and V by 0 bases; bases with no gene match: 8. The chain's CDR3 is CASSQDVGTSGGYTYEQYF. DNA of the CDR3: TGTGCCAGCAGCCAAGATGTCGGGACTAGCGGGGGGTACACCTACGAGCAGTACTTC.

This clonotype was recorded a few times. Here the CDR3 DNA reads TGCAGTGCCCGAGCCGGGAATTCACCCCTCCACTTT. This translates into CSARAGNSPLHF. The V call is TRBV20-1, the J call TRBJ1-6; D uncertain. This CDR3 comprises 12 residues. The V end was cut by 6 bases, the J end by 7 bases, with 10 bases between. Germline loops: CDR1 DFQATT, CDR2 SNEGSKA (reference sequence).

The table lists this clonotype with a few counts. The chain has TRBV19 and TRBJ1-2; unclear D gene. Germline loops: CDR1 LNHDA, CDR2 SQIVND (reference sequence). The V end was cut by 3 bases, the J end by 8 bases, with 13 bases between. The length of the CDR3 is 13 residues. The CDR3 is CASSIGRLAGYTF. The CDR3 DNA follows: TGTGCCAGTAGTATCGGCAGGCTGGCGGGCTACACCTTC. Filled out from reference TRBV19 and TRBJ1-2, the complete variable domain reads DGGITQSPKYLFRKEGQNVTLSCEQNLNHDAMYWYRQDPGQGLRLIYYSQIVNDFQKGDIAEGYSVSREKKESFPLTVTSAQKNPTAFYLCASSIGRLAGYTFGSGTRLTVV.

This clonotype has a handful of counts. The gene calls are TRBV23-1 and TRBJ1-5, with TRBD1 matching over 11 bases. TRBV23-1 is an open reading frame whose function is uncertain. The CDR3 totals 17 residues. Trimming cost V 8 bases and J 2 bases; bases outside gene matches: 11. CDR3 residues: CASVGQGANWCNQPQHF. DNA for the CDR3: TGCGCCAGCGTAGGACAGGGGGCTAATTGGTGCAATCAGCCCCAGCATTTT.

This chain links TRBV19 with TRBJ1-2; 8 bases are a match to TRBD1. The CDR3 runs to 17 residues. V gave up 1 base and J gave up 4 bases; unmatched junction bases: 11. Germline CDR1 is LNHDA and CDR2 is SQIVND (reference sequence). CDR3 DNA: TGTGCCAGTAGTATAGGGGAGGGACAGGCCGGCTTCTATGGCTACACCTTC. Amino acid sequence: CASSIGEGQAGFYGYTF.

Concerning this clonotype: One end of the junction fails to match germline, which may point to a read error. The chain carries TRBV7-3 and TRBJ2-7; 8 nucleotides match TRBD1. This CDR3 is 17 amino acids long. The V gene's germline CDR1 is SGHTA and CDR2 FQGTGA. The CDR3 DNA reads as TGTGCCAGCAGCCTAACTCCGAGACAGGGGAGAATGGACGAGCAGTACTTC. It is translated as CASSLTPRQGRMDEQYF.

V is TRBV5-1 and J is TRBJ1-2, with TRBD1 matching 7 bases. Trimming took 2 bases from V and 8 from J; bases not matched to a gene: 12. The CDR3 has 15 amino acids. The germline V gene encodes CDR1 SGHRS and CDR2 YFSETQ. The CDR3 sequence: CASSFLQGQTYGYTF. CDR3 coding DNA: TGCGCCAGCAGCTTCCTACAGGGACAGACCTACGGCTACACCTTC.

The DNA of the CDR3 is TGTGCCATTGGGGGGGTATCTGGACTAACTGGCTACACCTTC. Translated, it gives CAIGGVSGLTGYTF. The V gene is TRBV10-3, the J gene TRBJ1-2; perhaps TRBD1 as D (5 bases). This CDR3 comprises 14 residues. The ends were cut back, 9 bases at V and 7 bases at J, with 21 bases in the middle. The germline CDR1 and CDR2 sequences are ENHRY and SYGVKD.

The chain uses TRBV6-1 and TRBJ1-5; D not resolved. Germline loops: CDR1 MNHNS, CDR2 SASEGT. The V end lost 5 bases, the J end lost 7 bases, and 12 bases lay between the germline ends. This CDR3 has 13 amino acids. CDR3 amino acids: CASSTKSEQPQHF. The CDR3 nucleotides are TGTGCCAGCAGTACAAAGTCCGAGCAGCCCCAGCATTTT.

The chain joins TRBV6-1 to TRBJ2-3; tentatively, D is TRBD2 (6 bases). V lost 5 bases and J 0 bases, leaving 18 bases between the germline ends. CDR1 is MNHNS and CDR2 is SASEGT in the germline V gene. The CDR3 covers 17 residues. CDR3 loop: CASSTGMGLTSTDTQYF. DNA of the CDR3: TGTGCCAGCAGTACAGGCATGGGACTTACTAGCACAGATACGCAGTATTTT.

The rearrangement joins TRBV27 to TRBJ1-2, with TRBD1 as a possible D gene (5 bases). The V gene's germline CDR1 is MNHEY and CDR2 SMNVEV (reference sequence). V dropped 6 bases and J dropped 5 bases, with 13 bases sitting between them. The CDR3 is 13 residues long. CDR3: CASSRGTVYGYTF. The CDR3 region has the DNA TGTGCCAGCAGCCGGGGGACGGTTTATGGCTACACCTTC.

A few counts support this clonotype. The chain carries TRBV6-1 and TRBJ2-7; 8 nucleotides agree with TRBD2. Unmatched junction bases numbered 4, after V lost 7 bases and J lost 2 bases. Germline CDR1 reads MNHNS; CDR2 reads SASEGT. This CDR3 contains 13 residues. The DNA for the CDR3 is TGTGCCAGCACCGTAGCGGGAACCTACGAGCAGTACTTC. This gives the protein CASTVAGTYEQYF.

The chain carries TRBV7-8 and TRBJ2-1; D unresolved. V lost 5 bases, J lost 0 bases, and 11 bases lay in between. The germline gives CDR1 SGHVS, CDR2 FQNEAQ. The CDR3 sequence is 15 residues long. CDR3 in DNA: TGTGCCAGCAGCCTACACTTTACCTCCTACAATGAGCAGTTCTTC. It specifies CASSLHFTSYNEQFF.

The chain is built from TRBV15 and TRBJ1-2; D is unresolved. This CDR3 contains 15 residues. The V and J ends lost 0 bases and 1 base respectively, with 9 bases between them. Germline CDR1 LNHNV, CDR2 YYDKDF (reference sequence). This CDR3 is CATSREARINYGYTF. DNA of the CDR3: TGTGCCACCAGCAGAGAGGCCAGAATTAACTATGGCTACACCTTC.

The gene calls are TRBV7-3 and TRBJ2-1, with D perhaps matching TRBD1 or TRBD2 (5 bases each). Trimming removed 4 bases from V and 5 bases from J, with 18 bases in between. Germline CDR1 and CDR2: SGHTA and FQGTGA. The CDR3 runs 16 residues. The CDR3 DNA reads as TGTGCCAGCAGCTCCAATGGGGGTATAATCCACAATGAGCAGTTCTTC. Translating it yields CASSSNGGIIHNEQFF.

This chain links TRBV15 with TRBJ1-1; TRBD1 aligns across 8 bases. After removal of 5 bases from V and 1 base from J, the junction contained 0 bases not matched to a gene. CDR3 length equals 13 residues. Germline CDR1 reads LNHNV; CDR2 reads YYDKDF (reference sequence). CDR3 residues: CATSGQGNTEAFF. The CDR3 DNA is TGTGCCACCAGCGGACAGGGGAACACTGAAGCTTTCTTT.

This clonotype was recorded once. The genes are TRBV7-8 and TRBJ2-3; the match to TRBD1 covers 10 bases. This CDR3 has 15 amino acids. Germline V lookup: CDR1 SGHVS, CDR2 FQNEAQ. The V segment lost 2 bases and the J segment 6 bases; nucleotides outside the gene matches: 5. CDR3 loop: CASSLFPGQGDTQYF. CDR3 nucleotide sequence: TGTGCCAGCAGCTTATTTCCGGGACAGGGGGATACGCAGTATTTT.

This chain connects TRBV7-3 to TRBJ1-1; 8 nucleotides agree with TRBD1. Germline V gene sequence: CDR1 SGHTA, CDR2 FQGTGA. The CDR3 has 17 residues. V trimming: 2 bases; J trimming: 1 base; junction bases outside the gene matches: 9. The CDR3 sequence: CASSLRPSDRGNTEAFF. The CDR3 nucleotides read TGTGCCAGCAGCTTACGGCCAAGTGACAGGGGGAACACTGAAGCTTTCTTT.

V gene TRBV7-2 combines with J gene TRBJ2-2; TRBD2 might be the D (5 bases). V was pared by 4 bases and J by 3 bases, with 18 bases between. This CDR3 spans 17 amino acids. The germline CDR1 and CDR2 sequences are SGHTA and FQGNSA. CDR3 DNA sequence: TGTGCCAGCAGCTCCGTCGGGGTGGGAAGCCACACCGGGGAGCTGTTTTTT. It is translated as CASSSVGVGSHTGELFF.